The rows below give T cell receptor beta chains drawn from one sample of a study of control samples from healthy donors and cancer patients. The method was immunoSEQ multiplex PCR; TCRdb's version includes in-frame clones alone and lacks a portion of them. The table includes roughly 120,000 clones, over 75% detected once. Material: PBMCs. Receptor source: a woman between 50 and 59 years old with colorectal cancer. The CDR3 runs from the conserved cysteine through the conserved F or W. A D gene is named only where the DNA matches it firmly. Rows may omit the clone size; those that give it use once, few, many or a size class.

CDR3aa: CSVGPEPSYEQYF
CDR3nt: TGCAGCGTTGGACCGGAACCGTCCTACGAGCAGTACTTC
j_gene: TRBJ2-7
d_gene: -
v_gene: TRBV29-1
abundance: once

CDR3aa: CASSQRGNQETQYF
CDR3nt: TGTGCCAGCAGCCAGCGGGGAAATCAAGAGACCCAGTACTTC
j_gene: TRBJ2-5
d_gene: -
v_gene: TRBV3-1/TRBV3-2
abundance: -

CDR3aa: CASASGGQETYEQYF
CDR3nt: TGTGCCAGCGCTTCTGGGGGGCAGGAAACCTACGAGCAGTACTTC
j_gene: TRBJ2-7
d_gene: -
v_gene: TRBV7-6
abundance: -

CDR3aa: CASSSTGPFGNTIYF
CDR3nt: TGCGCCAGCAGCTCGACAGGGCCTTTTGGAAACACCATATATTTT
j_gene: TRBJ1-3
d_gene: TRBD1
v_gene: TRBV5-1
abundance: -

CDR3aa: CASSGPSRGVVGYTF
CDR3nt: TGTGCCAGCAGCGGACCTTCTCGCGGGGTTGTTGGCTACACCTTC
j_gene: TRBJ1-2
d_gene: -
v_gene: TRBV9
abundance: once

CDR3aa: CASSFKGHEQFF
CDR3nt: TGTGCCAGCAGTTTTAAGGGGCATGAGCAGTTCTTC
j_gene: TRBJ2-1
d_gene: -
v_gene: TRBV28
abundance: once

CDR3aa: CASSLKNKTTGRGGYTF
CDR3nt: TGTGCCAGCAGCCTGAAAAACAAGACGACAGGGCGTGGTGGCTACACCTTC
j_gene: TRBJ1-2
d_gene: TRBD1
v_gene: TRBV3-1/TRBV3-2
abundance: once

CDR3aa: CASSIVLTGELFF
CDR3nt: TGTGCCAGTAGTATAGTTCTAACCGGGGAGCTGTTTTTT
j_gene: TRBJ2-2
d_gene: -
v_gene: TRBV19
abundance: -

CDR3aa: CASSEARPAGYGYTF
CDR3nt: TGTGCCAGCAGTGAAGCCCGTCCCGCCGGCTATGGCTACACCTTC
j_gene: TRBJ1-2
d_gene: -
v_gene: TRBV2
abundance: once

CDR3aa: CASSYTVYQETQYF
CDR3nt: TGTGCCAGCAGTTACACAGTATACCAAGAGACCCAGTACTTC
j_gene: TRBJ2-5
d_gene: -
v_gene: TRBV6-5
abundance: -

CDR3aa: CASSSNEWGSETGNTIYF
CDR3nt: TGTGCCAGCAGCTCAAACGAGTGGGGCAGCGAAACTGGAAACACCATATATTTT
j_gene: TRBJ1-3
d_gene: -
v_gene: TRBV3-1/TRBV3-2
abundance: -

CDR3aa: CSVGTGGRYGYTF
CDR3nt: TGCAGCGTCGGGACAGGGGGACGATATGGCTACACCTTC
j_gene: TRBJ1-2
d_gene: TRBD1
v_gene: TRBV29-1
abundance: -

CDR3aa: CASSNGVAANTGELFF
CDR3nt: TGTGCCAGCAGTAACGGGGTGGCTGCGAACACCGGGGAGCTGTTTTTT
j_gene: TRBJ2-2
d_gene: -
v_gene: TRBV9
abundance: -

CDR3aa: CASSSLAGPFEEQYF
CDR3nt: TGTGCCAGCAGCTCCTTGGCGGGGCCTTTCGAGGAGCAGTACTTC
j_gene: TRBJ2-7
d_gene: -
v_gene: TRBV11-2
abundance: -

CDR3aa: CASSLLAGAQETQYF
CDR3nt: TGTGCCAGCAGCTTGCTAGCGGGGGCACAAGAGACCCAGTACTTC
j_gene: TRBJ2-5
d_gene: TRBD2
v_gene: TRBV11-2
abundance: -

CDR3aa: CASSPVFSGATAVNTEAFF
CDR3nt: TGTGCCAGCTCACCAGTCTTTTCCGGGGCTACTGCGGTGAACACTGAAGCTTTCTTT
j_gene: TRBJ1-1
d_gene: -
v_gene: TRBV18
abundance: -

CDR3aa: CASREVTGQGASYEQYF
CDR3nt: TGTGCCAGCCGCGAAGTAACGGGGCAGGGGGCGAGTTACGAGCAGTACTTC
j_gene: TRBJ2-7
d_gene: TRBD1
v_gene: TRBV28
abundance: once

CDR3aa: CASSQTRIYGYTF
CDR3nt: TGTGCCAGCAGCCAAACAAGGATCTATGGCTACACCTTC
j_gene: TRBJ1-2
d_gene: -
v_gene: TRBV6-5
abundance: -

CDR3aa: CASSPPQGASYEQYF
CDR3nt: TGTGCCAGCTCACCACCACAGGGGGCGTCCTACGAGCAGTACTTC
j_gene: TRBJ2-7
d_gene: TRBD1
v_gene: TRBV18
abundance: -

CDR3aa: CASSQPQVDTQYF
CDR3nt: TGCGCCAGCAGCCAACCTCAGGTAGATACGCAGTATTTT
j_gene: TRBJ2-3
d_gene: -
v_gene: TRBV4-1
abundance: -

CDR3aa: CASSEVAGALNEQFF
CDR3nt: TGTGCCAGCAGTGAAGTGGCGGGAGCTTTGAATGAGCAGTTCTTC
j_gene: TRBJ2-1
d_gene: TRBD2
v_gene: TRBV2
abundance: -

CDR3aa: CASSILTGTGELFF
CDR3nt: TGTGCCAGTAGTATCCTGACGGGCACCGGGGAGCTGTTTTTT
j_gene: TRBJ2-2
d_gene: -
v_gene: TRBV19
abundance: -

CDR3aa: CASRPGTGSTEAFF
CDR3nt: TGTGCCAGCAGACCCGGGACAGGGAGCACTGAAGCTTTCTTT
j_gene: TRBJ1-1
d_gene: TRBD1
v_gene: TRBV6-5
abundance: -

CDR3aa: CASSRTSVLYNEQFF
CDR3nt: TGTGCCAGCAGTCGGACTAGCGTCCTATACAATGAGCAGTTCTTC
j_gene: TRBJ2-1
d_gene: TRBD2
v_gene: TRBV3-1/TRBV3-2
abundance: -

CDR3aa: CASSPKWVGASSGNTIYF
CDR3nt: TGTGCCAGCAGCCCGAAGTGGGTGGGCGCTAGCTCTGGAAACACCATATATTTT
j_gene: TRBJ1-3
d_gene: -
v_gene: TRBV9
abundance: -

CDR3aa: CSASVLASERHEQFF
CDR3nt: TGCAGTGCAAGTGTCCTAGCGAGTGAACGACATGAGCAGTTCTTC
j_gene: TRBJ2-1
d_gene: -
v_gene: TRBV20-1
abundance: -

CDR3aa: CASSEAPYEQYF
CDR3nt: TGTGCCAGCAGTGAAGCACCCTACGAGCAGTACTTC
j_gene: TRBJ2-7
d_gene: -
v_gene: TRBV6-1
abundance: -

CDR3aa: CASSLLTGGTEAFF
CDR3nt: TGTGCCAGCAGTTTGCTTACAGGGGGCACTGAAGCTTTCTTT
j_gene: TRBJ1-1
d_gene: TRBD1
v_gene: TRBV2
abundance: -

CDR3aa: CASSFNRDDSEAFF
CDR3nt: TGTGCCAGCAGCTTCAACAGAGATGATTCTGAAGCTTTCTTT
j_gene: TRBJ1-1
d_gene: -
v_gene: TRBV7-3
abundance: -

CDR3aa: CASSFGSYGEQETQYF
CDR3nt: TGCGCCAGCAGCTTCGGGTCTTACGGGGAGCAAGAGACCCAGTACTTC
j_gene: TRBJ2-5
d_gene: -
v_gene: TRBV5-1
abundance: once

CDR3aa: CASSLSQGQGGQYF
CDR3nt: TGTGCCAGCAGTTTATCCCAGGGCCAGGGGGGGCAGTACTTC
j_gene: TRBJ2-7
d_gene: -
v_gene: TRBV28
abundance: -

CDR3aa: CASSESPSGGFGYTF
CDR3nt: TGTGCCAGCAGTGAAAGCCCGTCCGGGGGTTTTGGCTACACCTTC
j_gene: TRBJ1-2
d_gene: -
v_gene: TRBV6-1
abundance: -

CDR3aa: CARASAYEQYF
CDR3nt: TGTGCCAGGGCTTCCGCATACGAGCAGTACTTC
j_gene: TRBJ2-7
d_gene: -
v_gene: TRBV21-1
abundance: -

CDR3aa: CASTRAGGVEAFF
CDR3nt: TGTGCCAGCACAAGGGCAGGGGGCGTGGAAGCTTTCTTT
j_gene: TRBJ1-1
d_gene: TRBD1
v_gene: TRBV2
abundance: -

CDR3aa: CASSLTGGGNEQFF
CDR3nt: TGTGCCAGCAGCTTAACCGGGGGCGGGAATGAGCAGTTCTTC
j_gene: TRBJ2-1
d_gene: -
v_gene: TRBV7-3
abundance: -

CDR3aa: CASSFLSNEKLFF
CDR3nt: TGTGCCAGCAGCTTCCTAAGTAATGAAAAACTGTTTTTT
j_gene: TRBJ1-4
d_gene: -
v_gene: TRBV5-4
abundance: -

CDR3aa: CASRTGTGGGNEQFF
CDR3nt: TGTGCCAGCAGGACCGGGACAGGGGGTGGTAATGAGCAGTTCTTC
j_gene: TRBJ2-1
d_gene: TRBD1
v_gene: TRBV6-5
abundance: few

CDR3aa: CASSPRGKGYTF
CDR3nt: TGTGCCAGCAGTCCCCGAGGAAAGGGCTACACCTTC
j_gene: TRBJ1-2
d_gene: -
v_gene: TRBV28
abundance: -

CDR3aa: CASGTDRGEQPQHF
CDR3nt: TGTGCTAGTGGAACCGACAGGGGAGAACAGCCCCAGCATTTT
j_gene: TRBJ1-5
d_gene: TRBD1
v_gene: TRBV12-5
abundance: -

CDR3aa: CSVGDREDYGYTF
CDR3nt: TGCAGCGTTGGGGACAGGGAGGACTATGGCTACACCTTC
j_gene: TRBJ1-2
d_gene: TRBD1
v_gene: TRBV29-1
abundance: -

CDR3aa: CASSEGTHYGYTF
CDR3nt: TGTGCCAGCAGTGAAGGGACCCACTATGGCTACACCTTC
j_gene: TRBJ1-2
d_gene: -
v_gene: TRBV6-1
abundance: few

CDR3aa: CASSPTGTGDSYNEQFF
CDR3nt: TGTGCCAGCAGCCCCACAGGGACAGGGGACTCCTACAATGAGCAGTTCTTC
j_gene: TRBJ2-1
d_gene: TRBD1
v_gene: TRBV7-9
abundance: -